The T cell receptor (beta chain) described here comes from a study of beta chain features in type 1 diabetes. Study-level results: Whether TCRB rearrangement is influenced by HLA type went unresolved here. In patients and controls equally, PCR might favor templates that are shorter.

Sequenced material consisted of expressed TCRB transcripts (all of the isolated RNA was reverse transcribed). Data came from immunoSEQ multiplex PCR; TCRdb stores just in-frame clones and leaves some out. The data show under 300,000 clones, 8% seen once. The V gene lost 4 bases and the J gene lost 5 bases, with 16 bases spanning the gap. CDR3 length: 15 residues. The germline CDR1 and CDR2 sequences are SGHTA and FQGNSA. Comments on this clone: The antigen remains unidentified.

Via CD45RO/CCR7/CD25/CD127/CD95/CD27, cells of the CD4+ naive, central memory, regulatory and stem cell-like memory subsets were sorted. The receptor was derived from a woman aged 18-30 years in good health. The specimen sequenced was central memory CD4+ T cells from blood. V and J are TRBV7-2 and TRBJ2-3; a weak D match, TRBD1 (5 bases). CDR3 coding DNA: TGTGCCAGCAGCTGGGTTGGGGCTAGGGAAGATACGCAGTATTTT. Protein: CASSWVGAREDTQYF.